The entry that follows covers one T cell receptor (beta chain) sequence. Its antigen is unknown. This CDR3 has 14 amino acids. Germline loops: CDR1 SGHTS, CDR2 YDEGEE. Trimming removed 0 bases at V and 4 bases at J, with 10 bases between. The data stem from a study of CD8+ T cells in alopecia areata. Findings of the study overall: More clonal than normal scalp was lesional scalp, particularly alopecia totalis/universalis.

Sequencing used cDNA as its template, made by extracting RNA and reverse transcribing it. This table comes from immunoSEQ multiplex PCR, and its TCRdb copy is limited to in-frame clones, with some not included. The sample contains roughly 150,000 clones, about 51% of which appear only once. The sequence derives from a human donor with alopecia areata. Sequencing used CD8+ T cells sorted from blood, obtained at week 0. This chain connects TRBV5-8 to TRBJ1-1; D is unclear. The CDR3 coding sequence is TGTGCCAGCAGCTTGGTGGGGTTGGGCACTGAAGCTTTCTTT. Its protein product is CASSLVGLGTEAFF.